This TCR beta chain emerged from a study of monozygotic twins with inflammatory bowel disease. From the 5' RACE reads, TCRdb lists one entry per CDR3 protein and no DNA. The sample table sets out 420,000 or so distinct CDR3 sequences. CDR3 length: 15 amino acids. Germline CDR1 and CDR2: MNHEY and SVGEGT. The source material was blood. The receptor's source is a human donor with ulcerative colitis or Crohn's disease, or a healthy co-twin of an affected twin (not recorded which). The J gene is TRBJ1-1, the V gene TRBV6-2 or TRBV6-3; the D call of TRBD1 rests on TCRdb alone, since no DNA is present to check it. CDR3 residues: CASSYDNRVNTEAFF.